This T cell receptor (beta chain) originates from a study of blood T cell repertoires in COVID-19. This clone was seen just once. Repertoires were generated with immunoSEQ multiplex PCR, while TCRdb's copy carries only in-frame clones and drops some. The sample lists more than 200,000 clones, around nine tenths occurring once. Germline lookup yields CDR1 SGHRS and CDR2 YFSETQ. The CDR3 extends over 14 amino acids. Deletions cut 5 bases from V and 0 bases from J, with 10 bases between. The sequenced material came from PBMCs or T cells enriched from blood (not recorded which). The chain has TRBV5-1 and TRBJ2-3; a weak D match, TRBD2 (5 bases). This sequence was found in a woman in her fifties or sixties who had recovered from COVID-19. The CDR3 DNA is TGCGCCAGCAGAGAGGGCGGGAGCACAGATACGCAGTATTTT. It is translated as CASREGGSTDTQYF.